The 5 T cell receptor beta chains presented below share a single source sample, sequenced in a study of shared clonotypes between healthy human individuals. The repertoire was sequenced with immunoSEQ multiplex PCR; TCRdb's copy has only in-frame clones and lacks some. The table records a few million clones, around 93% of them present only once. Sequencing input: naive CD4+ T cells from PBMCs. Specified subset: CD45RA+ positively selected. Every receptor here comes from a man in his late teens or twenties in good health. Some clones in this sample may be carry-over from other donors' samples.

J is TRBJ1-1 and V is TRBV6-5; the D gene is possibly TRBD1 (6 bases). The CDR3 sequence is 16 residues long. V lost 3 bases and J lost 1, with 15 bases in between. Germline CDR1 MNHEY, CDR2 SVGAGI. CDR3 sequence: CASSYYSGQRNTEAFF. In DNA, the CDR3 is TGTGCCAGCAGTTATTACTCCGGACAGAGGAACACTGAAGCTTTCTTT.

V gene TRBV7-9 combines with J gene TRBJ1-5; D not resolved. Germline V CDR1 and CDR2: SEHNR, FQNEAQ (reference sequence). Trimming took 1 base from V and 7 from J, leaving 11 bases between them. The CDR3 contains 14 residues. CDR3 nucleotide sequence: TGTGCCAGCAGCTTAGATGGGGTGCGACAGCCCCAGCATTTT. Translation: CASSLDGVRQPQHF.

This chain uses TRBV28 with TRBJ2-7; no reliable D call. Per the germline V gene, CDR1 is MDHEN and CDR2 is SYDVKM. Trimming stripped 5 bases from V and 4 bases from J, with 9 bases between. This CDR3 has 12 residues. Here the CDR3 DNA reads TGTGCCAGCAGTCCATATAGGTACGAGCAGTACTTC. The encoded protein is CASSPYRYEQYF.

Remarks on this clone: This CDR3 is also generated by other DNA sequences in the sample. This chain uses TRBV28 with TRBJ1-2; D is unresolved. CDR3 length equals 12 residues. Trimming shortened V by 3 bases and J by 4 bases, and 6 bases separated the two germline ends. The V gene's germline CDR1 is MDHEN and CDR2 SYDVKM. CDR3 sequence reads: CASSFSLYGYTF. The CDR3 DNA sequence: TGTGCCAGCAGTTTTTCACTCTATGGCTACACCTTC.

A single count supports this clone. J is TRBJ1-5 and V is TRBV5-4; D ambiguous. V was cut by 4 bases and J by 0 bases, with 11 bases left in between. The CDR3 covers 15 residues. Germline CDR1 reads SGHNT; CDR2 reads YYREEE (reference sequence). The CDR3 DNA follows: TGTGCCAGCAGCCGGACGCCATATAGCAATCAGCCCCAGCATTTT. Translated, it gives CASSRTPYSNQPQHF. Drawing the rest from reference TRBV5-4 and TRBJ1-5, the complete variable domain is ETGVTQSPTHLIKTRGQQVTLRCSSQSGHNTVSWYQQALGQGPQFIFQYYREEENGRGNFPPRFSGLQFPNYSSELNVNALELDDSALYLCASSRTPYSNQPQHFGDGTRLSIL.